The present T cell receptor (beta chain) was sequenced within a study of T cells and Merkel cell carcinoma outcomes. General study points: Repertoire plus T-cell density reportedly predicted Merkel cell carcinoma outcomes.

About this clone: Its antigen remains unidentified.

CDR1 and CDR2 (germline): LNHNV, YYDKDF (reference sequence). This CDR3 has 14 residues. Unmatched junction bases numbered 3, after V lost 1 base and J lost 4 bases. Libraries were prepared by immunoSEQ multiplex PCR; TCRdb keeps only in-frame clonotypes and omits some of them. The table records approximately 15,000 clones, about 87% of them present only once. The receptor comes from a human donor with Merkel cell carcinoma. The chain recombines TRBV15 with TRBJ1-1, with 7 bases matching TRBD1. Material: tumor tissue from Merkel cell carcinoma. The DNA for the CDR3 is TGTGCCACCAGCAGAGTCGCAGGGGGCACTGAAGCTTTCTTT. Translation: CATSRVAGGTEAFF.